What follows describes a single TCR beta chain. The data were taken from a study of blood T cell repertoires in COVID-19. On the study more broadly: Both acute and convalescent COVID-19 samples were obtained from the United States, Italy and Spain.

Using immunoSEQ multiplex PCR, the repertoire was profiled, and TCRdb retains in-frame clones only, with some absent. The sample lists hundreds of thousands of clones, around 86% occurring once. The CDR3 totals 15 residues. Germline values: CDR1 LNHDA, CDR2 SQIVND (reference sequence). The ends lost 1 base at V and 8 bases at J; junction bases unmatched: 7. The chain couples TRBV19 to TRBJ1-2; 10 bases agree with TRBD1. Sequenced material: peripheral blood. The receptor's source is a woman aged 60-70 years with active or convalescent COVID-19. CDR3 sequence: CASSIALGQGRGYTF. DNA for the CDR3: TGTGCCAGTAGTATAGCCCTGGGACAGGGGCGCGGCTACACCTTC.